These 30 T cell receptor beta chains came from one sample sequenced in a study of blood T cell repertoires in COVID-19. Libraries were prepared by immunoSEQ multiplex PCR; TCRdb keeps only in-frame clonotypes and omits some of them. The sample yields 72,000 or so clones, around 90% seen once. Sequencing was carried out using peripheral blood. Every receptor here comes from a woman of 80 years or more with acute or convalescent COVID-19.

Written as DNA, the CDR3 is TGTGCCAGCAGTTACTCGACGGGGAAGGGAAACACCATATATTTT. Its translation is CASSYSTGKGNTIYF. The rearrangement uses TRBV6-5 and TRBJ1-3; no definite D call. The germline V gene encodes CDR1 MNHEY and CDR2 SVGAGI. CDR3 length: 15 amino acids. Between the trimmed V and J ends, which lost 0 bases and 4 bases, there was a span of 10 bases.

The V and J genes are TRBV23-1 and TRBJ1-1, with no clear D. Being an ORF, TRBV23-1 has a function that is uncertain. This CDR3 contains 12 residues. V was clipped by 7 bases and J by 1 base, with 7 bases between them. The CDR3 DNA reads TGCGCCAGCACCACAGCGAACACTGAAGCTTTCTTT. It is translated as CASTTANTEAFF.

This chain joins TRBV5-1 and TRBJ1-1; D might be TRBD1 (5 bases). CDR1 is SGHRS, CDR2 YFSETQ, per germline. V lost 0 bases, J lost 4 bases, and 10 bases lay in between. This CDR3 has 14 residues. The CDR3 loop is CASSLVQGGTEAFF. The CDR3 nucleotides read TGCGCCAGCAGCTTGGTTCAGGGCGGCACTGAAGCTTTCTTT.

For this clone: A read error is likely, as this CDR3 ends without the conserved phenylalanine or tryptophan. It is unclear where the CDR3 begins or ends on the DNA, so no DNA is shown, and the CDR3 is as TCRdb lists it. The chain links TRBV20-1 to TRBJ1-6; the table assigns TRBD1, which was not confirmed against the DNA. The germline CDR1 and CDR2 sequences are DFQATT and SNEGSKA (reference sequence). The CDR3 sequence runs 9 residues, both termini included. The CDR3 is CSAIGDSGV.

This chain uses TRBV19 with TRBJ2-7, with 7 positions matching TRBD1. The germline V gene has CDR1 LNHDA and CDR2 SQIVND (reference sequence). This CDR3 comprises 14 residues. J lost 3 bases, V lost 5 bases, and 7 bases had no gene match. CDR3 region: CASSPTDRLYEQYF. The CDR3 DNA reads TGTGCCAGTAGTCCAACGGACAGGCTCTACGAGCAGTACTTC.

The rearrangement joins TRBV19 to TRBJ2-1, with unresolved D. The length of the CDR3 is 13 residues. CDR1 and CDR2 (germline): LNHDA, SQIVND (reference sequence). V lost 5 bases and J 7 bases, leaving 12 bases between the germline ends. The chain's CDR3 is CASSLPVRNEQFF. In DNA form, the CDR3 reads TGTGCCAGTAGTCTACCCGTACGGAATGAGCAGTTCTTC. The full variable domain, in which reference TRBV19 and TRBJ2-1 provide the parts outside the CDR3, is DGGITQSPKYLFRKEGQNVTLSCEQNLNHDAMYWYRQDPGQGLRLIYYSQIVNDFQKGDIAEGYSVSREKKESFPLTVTSAQKNPTAFYLCASSLPVRNEQFFGPGTRLTVL.

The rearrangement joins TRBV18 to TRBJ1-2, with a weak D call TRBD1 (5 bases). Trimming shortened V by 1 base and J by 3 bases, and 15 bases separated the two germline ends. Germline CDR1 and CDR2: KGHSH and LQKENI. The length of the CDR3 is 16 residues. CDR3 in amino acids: CASSPLQAQGDYGYTF. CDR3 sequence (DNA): TGTGCCAGCTCACCACTACAGGCCCAGGGCGACTATGGCTACACCTTC.

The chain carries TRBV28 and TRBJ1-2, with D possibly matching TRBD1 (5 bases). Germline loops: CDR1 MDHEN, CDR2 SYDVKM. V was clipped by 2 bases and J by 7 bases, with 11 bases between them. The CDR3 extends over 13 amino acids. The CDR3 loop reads CASSLILGAGYTF. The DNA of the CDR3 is TGTGCCAGCAGTTTAATTCTAGGGGCTGGCTACACCTTC.

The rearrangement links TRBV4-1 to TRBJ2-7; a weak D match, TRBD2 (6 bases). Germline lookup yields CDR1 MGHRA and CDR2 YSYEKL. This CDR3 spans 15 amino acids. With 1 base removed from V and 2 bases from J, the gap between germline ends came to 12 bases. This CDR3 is CASSQVGGLAYEQYF. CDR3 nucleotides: TGCGCCAGCAGCCAAGTGGGGGGACTTGCCTACGAGCAGTACTTC.

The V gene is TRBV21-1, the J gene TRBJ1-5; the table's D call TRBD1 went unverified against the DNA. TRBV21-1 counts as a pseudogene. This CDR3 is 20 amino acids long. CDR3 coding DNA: TGTGCCAGCAGCAAAGAGTGTGGATTATGGGACAGACAGACCAATCAGCCCCAGCATTTT. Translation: CASSKECGLWDRQTNQPQHF.

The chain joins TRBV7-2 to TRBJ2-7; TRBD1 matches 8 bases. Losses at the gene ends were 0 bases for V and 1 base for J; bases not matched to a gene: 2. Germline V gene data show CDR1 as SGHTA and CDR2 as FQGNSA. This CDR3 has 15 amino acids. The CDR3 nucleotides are TGTGCCAGCAGCTTAGCCAGGGGGCCATCCTACGAGCAGTACTTC. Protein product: CASSLARGPSYEQYF.

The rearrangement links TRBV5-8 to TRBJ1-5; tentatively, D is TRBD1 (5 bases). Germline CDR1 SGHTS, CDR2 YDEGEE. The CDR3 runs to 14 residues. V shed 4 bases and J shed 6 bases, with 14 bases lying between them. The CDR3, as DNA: TGTGCCAGCAGCCTTCCCCAGGGCCCTCAGCCCCAGCATTTT. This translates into CASSLPQGPQPQHF.

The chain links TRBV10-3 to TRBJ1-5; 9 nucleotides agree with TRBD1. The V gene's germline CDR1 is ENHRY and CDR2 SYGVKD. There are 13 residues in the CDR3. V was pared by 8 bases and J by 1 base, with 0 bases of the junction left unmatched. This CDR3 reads CAIGQGSNQPQHF. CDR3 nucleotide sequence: TGTGCCATCGGACAGGGGAGCAATCAGCCCCAGCATTTT.

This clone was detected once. This CDR3 is CASSFMGAREKLFF. CDR3 nucleotide sequence: TGTGCCAGCAGTTTCATGGGGGCGCGGGAAAAACTGTTTTTT. V is TRBV28 and J is TRBJ1-4, with a tentative D call TRBD1 (6 bases). The germline gives CDR1 MDHEN, CDR2 SYDVKM. The ends were cut back, 3 bases at V and 8 bases at J, with 13 bases in the middle. The CDR3 contains 14 residues.

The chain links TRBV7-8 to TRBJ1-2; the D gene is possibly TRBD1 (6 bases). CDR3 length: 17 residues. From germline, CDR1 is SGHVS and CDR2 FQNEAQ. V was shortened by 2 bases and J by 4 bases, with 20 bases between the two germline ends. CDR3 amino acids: CASSLFAGTPGSYGYTF. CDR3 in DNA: TGTGCCAGCAGCTTATTCGCCGGGACACCGGGAAGCTATGGCTACACCTTC.

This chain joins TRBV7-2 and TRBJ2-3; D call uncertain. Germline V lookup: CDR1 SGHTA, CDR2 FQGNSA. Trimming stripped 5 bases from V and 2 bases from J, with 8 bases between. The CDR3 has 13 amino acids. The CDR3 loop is CASSGRHTDTQYF. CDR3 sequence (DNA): TGTGCCAGCAGCGGTCGACACACAGATACGCAGTATTTT.

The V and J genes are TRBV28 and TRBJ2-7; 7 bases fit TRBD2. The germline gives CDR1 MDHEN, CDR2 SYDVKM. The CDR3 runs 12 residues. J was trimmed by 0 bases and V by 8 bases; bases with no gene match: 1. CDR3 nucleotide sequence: TGTGCCAGCCGGACTAGCTCCTACGAGCAGTACTTC. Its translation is CASRTSSYEQYF.

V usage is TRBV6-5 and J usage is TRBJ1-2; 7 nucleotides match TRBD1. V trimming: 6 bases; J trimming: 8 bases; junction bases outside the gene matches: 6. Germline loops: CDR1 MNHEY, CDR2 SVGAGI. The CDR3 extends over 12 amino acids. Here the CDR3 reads CASRTGTLGYTF. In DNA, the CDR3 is TGTGCCAGCAGGACAGGGACCCTAGGCTACACCTTC.

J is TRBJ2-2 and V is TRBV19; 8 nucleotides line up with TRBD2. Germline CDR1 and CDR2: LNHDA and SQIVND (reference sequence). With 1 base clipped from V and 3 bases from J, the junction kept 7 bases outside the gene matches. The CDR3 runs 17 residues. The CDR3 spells CASSIASGGTYTGELFF. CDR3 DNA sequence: TGTGCCAGTAGTATAGCGTCGGGGGGGACGTACACCGGGGAGCTGTTTTTT.

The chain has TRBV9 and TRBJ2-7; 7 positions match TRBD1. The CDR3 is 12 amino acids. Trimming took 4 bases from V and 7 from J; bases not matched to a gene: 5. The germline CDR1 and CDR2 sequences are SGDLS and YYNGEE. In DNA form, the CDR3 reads TGTGCCAGCAGCCGGGACAGTGGGGAGCAGTACTTC. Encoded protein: CASSRDSGEQYF.

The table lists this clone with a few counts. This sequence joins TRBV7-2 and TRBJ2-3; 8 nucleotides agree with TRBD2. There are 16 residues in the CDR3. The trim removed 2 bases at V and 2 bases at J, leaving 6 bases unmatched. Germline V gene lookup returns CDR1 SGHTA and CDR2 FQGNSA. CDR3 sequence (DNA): TGTGCCAGCAGCTTATTTGGCGGGGGGATCACAGATACGCAGTATTTT. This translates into CASSLFGGGITDTQYF.

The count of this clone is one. DNA for the CDR3: TGTGCCAGCAGCCCCGGCAATCAGCCCCAGCATTTT. Protein sequence: CASSPGNQPQHF. The V call is TRBV5-8, the J call TRBJ1-5; no firm D call. V was cut by 4 bases and J by 2 bases, with 4 bases left in between. The CDR3 is 12 amino acids. CDR1 and CDR2 from the germline V gene are SGHTS and YDEGEE.

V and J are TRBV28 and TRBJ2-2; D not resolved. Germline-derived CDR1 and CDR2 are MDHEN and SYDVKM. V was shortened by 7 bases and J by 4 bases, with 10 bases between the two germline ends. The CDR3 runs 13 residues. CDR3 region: CASIQASTGELFF. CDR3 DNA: TGTGCCAGCATCCAGGCGTCCACCGGGGAGCTGTTTTTT.

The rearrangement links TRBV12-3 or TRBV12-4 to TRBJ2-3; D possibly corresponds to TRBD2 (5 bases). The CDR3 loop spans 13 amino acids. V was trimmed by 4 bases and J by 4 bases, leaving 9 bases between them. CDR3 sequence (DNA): TGTGCCAGCAGTTCCCAGGAGGCAGATACGCAGTATTTT. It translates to CASSSQEADTQYF.

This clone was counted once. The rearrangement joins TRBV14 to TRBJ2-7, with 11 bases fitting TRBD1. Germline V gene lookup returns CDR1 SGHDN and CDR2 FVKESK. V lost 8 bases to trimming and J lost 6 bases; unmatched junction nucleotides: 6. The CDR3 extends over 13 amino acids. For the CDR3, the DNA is TGTGCCAGCCGACGGGACAGGGGGTCCGAGCAGTACTTC. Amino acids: CASRRDRGSEQYF.

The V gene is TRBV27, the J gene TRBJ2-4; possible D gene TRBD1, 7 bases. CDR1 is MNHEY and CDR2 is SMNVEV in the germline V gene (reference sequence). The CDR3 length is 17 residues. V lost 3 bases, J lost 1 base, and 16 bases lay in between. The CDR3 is CASSLGQGGLAKNIQYF. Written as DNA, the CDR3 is TGTGCCAGCAGTTTGGGGCAGGGGGGACTGGCCAAAAACATTCAGTACTTC.

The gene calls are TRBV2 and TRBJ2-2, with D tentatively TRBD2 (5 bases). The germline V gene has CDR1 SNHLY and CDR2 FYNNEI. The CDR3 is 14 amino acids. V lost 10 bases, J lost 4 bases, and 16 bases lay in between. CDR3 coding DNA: TGTGCCACCGGCAGAGGGCCCCTCACCGGGGAGCTGTTTTTT. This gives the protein CATGRGPLTGELFF. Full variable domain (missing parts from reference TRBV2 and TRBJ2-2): EPEVTQTPSHQVTQMGQEVILRCVPISNHLYFYWYRQILGQKVEFLVSFYNNEISEKSEIFDDQFSVERPDGSNFTLKIRSTKLEDSAMYFCATGRGPLTGELFFGEGSRLTVL.

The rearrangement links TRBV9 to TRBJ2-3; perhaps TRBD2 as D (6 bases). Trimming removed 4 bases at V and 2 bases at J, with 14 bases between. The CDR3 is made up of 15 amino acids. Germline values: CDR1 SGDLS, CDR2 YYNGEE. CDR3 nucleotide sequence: TGTGCCAGCAGCCCGAGGACTACCCACACAGATACGCAGTATTTT. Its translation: CASSPRTTHTDTQYF.

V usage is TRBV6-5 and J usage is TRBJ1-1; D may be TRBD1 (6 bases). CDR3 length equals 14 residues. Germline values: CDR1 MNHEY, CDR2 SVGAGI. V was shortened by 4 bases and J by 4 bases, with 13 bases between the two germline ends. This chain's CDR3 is CASSLGRGTTEAFF. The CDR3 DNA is TGTGCCAGCAGTTTAGGGAGGGGGACCACTGAAGCTTTCTTT.

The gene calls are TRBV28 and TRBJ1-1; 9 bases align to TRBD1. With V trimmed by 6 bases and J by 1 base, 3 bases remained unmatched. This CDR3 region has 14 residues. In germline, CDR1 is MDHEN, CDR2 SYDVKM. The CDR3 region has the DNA TGTGCCAGCAGCTCGGACAGGGGGAACACTGAAGCTTTCTTT. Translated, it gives CASSSDRGNTEAFF. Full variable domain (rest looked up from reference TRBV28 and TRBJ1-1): DVKVTQSSRYLVKRTGEKVFLECVQDMDHENMFWYRQDPGLGLRLIYFSYDVKMKEKGDIPEGYSVSREKKERFSLILESASTNQTSMYLCASSSDRGNTEAFFGQGTRLTVV.